Shown below are 5 T cell receptor beta chains from a single sample sequenced in a study of response to subunit inactivated influenza vaccine. TCRdb ran MiXCR on the RT-PCR reads and lists one entry per CDR3 protein. This table holds roughly 780,000 distinct CDR3 sequences, under 20% found once. The sample in question was PBMCs from blood, obtained 4 to 6 days after vaccination. These TCRs come from a middle-aged man who received an inactivated influenza vaccine.

The chain recombines TRBV29-1 with TRBJ2-2, with TRBD2 identical over 10 bases. The germline gives CDR1 SQVTM, CDR2 ANQGSEA. The junction had 4 bases not matched to a gene; V was cut back by 7 bases and J by 5 bases. This CDR3 is built from 13 residues. The CDR3 nucleotides are TGCAGCGCAAGCGGGAGGGTTACCGGGGAGCTGTTTTTT. Its translation is CSASGRVTGELFF.

This clonotype was seen repeatedly, ten times or more. The V and J genes are TRBV4-1 and TRBJ1-2; D ambiguous. The CDR3 has 13 residues. Per germline, CDR1 MGHRA and CDR2 YSYEKL. Deletions cut 0 bases from V and 8 bases from J, with 10 bases between. CDR3 coding DNA: TGCGCCAGCAGCCAAGAGTGGGGAGGAGGCTACACCTTC. Its translation: CASSQEWGGGYTF.

Comments on this clonotype: A clone one base away is much larger, so this may be a read error. This chain links TRBV6-1 with TRBJ2-6; maybe TRBD1 (5 bases). Germline lookup yields CDR1 MNHNS and CDR2 SASEGT. This CDR3 region has 16 residues. The CDR3 protein is CASTDSYRSVANDLTF. CDR3 nucleotide sequence: TGTGCCAGCACCGACAGCTATCGCTCTGTGGCCAACGACCTGACTTTC.

This clonotype showed up many times. CDR3 in amino acids: CASSLELRGHGYTF. The CDR3 coding sequence is TGTGCCAGCTCTTTAGAATTGAGGGGGCATGGCTACACCTTC. V usage is TRBV12-3 or TRBV12-4 and J usage is TRBJ1-2; 7 bases fit TRBD1. The CDR3 is 14 amino acids. The junction had 12 bases not matched to a gene; V was cut back by 8 bases and J by 6 bases.

The chain is built from TRBV29-1 and TRBJ2-3, with D uncertain. V lost 4 bases to trimming and J lost 6 bases, with 5 bases between them. The CDR3 has 10 amino acids. The V gene's germline CDR1 is SQVTM and CDR2 ANQGSEA. The CDR3 DNA sequence: TGCAGCGTTGTCCCGGATACGCAGTATTTT. It is translated as CSVVPDTQYF.